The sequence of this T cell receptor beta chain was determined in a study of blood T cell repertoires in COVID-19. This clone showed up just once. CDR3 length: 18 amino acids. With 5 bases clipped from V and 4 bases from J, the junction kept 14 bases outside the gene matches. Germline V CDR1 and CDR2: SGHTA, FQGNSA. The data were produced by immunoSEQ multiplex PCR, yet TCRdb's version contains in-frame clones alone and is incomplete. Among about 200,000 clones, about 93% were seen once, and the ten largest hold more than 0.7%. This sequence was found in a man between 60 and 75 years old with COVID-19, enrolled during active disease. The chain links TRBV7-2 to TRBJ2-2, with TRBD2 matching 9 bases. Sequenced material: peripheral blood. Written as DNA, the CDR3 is TGTGCCAGCAGCCCGCCCTTAGCGGGAGAGTGGGTCACCGGGGAGCTGTTTTTT. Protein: CASSPPLAGEWVTGELFF.